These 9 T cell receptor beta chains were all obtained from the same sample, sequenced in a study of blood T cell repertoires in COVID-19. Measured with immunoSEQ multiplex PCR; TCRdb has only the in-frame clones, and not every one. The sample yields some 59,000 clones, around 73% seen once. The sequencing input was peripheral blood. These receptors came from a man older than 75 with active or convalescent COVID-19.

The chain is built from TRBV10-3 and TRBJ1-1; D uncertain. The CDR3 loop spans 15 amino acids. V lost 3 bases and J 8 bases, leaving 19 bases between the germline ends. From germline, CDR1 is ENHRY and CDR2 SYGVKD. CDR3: CAISDALGVATEAFF. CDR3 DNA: TGTGCCATCAGTGATGCCCTGGGCGTTGCGACCGAAGCTTTCTTT.

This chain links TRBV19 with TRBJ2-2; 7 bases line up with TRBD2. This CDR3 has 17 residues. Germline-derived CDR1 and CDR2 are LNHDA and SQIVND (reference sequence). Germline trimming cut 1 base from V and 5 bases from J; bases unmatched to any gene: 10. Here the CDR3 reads CASSIVALAAGTGELFF. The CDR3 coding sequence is TGTGCCAGTAGTATAGTCGCTCTAGCGGCAGGGACCGGGGAGCTGTTTTTT.

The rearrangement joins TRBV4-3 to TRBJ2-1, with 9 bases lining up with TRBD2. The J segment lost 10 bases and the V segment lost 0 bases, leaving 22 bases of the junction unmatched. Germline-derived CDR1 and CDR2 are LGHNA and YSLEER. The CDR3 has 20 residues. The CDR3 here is CASSQDWAGGGRVTATEQFF. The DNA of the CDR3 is TGCGCCAGCAGCCAAGATTGGGCGGGTGGCGGGAGGGTCACCGCCACAGAGCAGTTCTTC.

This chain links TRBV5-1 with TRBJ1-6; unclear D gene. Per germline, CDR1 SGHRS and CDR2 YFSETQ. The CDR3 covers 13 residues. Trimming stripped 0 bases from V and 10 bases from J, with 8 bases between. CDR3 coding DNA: TGCGCCAGCAGCTTGGCTGCAGAATCACCCCTCCACTTT. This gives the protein CASSLAAESPLHF.

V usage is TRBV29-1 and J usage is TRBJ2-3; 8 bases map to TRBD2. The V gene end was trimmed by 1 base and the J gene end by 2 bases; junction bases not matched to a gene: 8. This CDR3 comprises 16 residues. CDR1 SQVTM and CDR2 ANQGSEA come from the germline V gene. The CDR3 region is CSVEGFSGIYTDTQYF. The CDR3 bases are TGCAGCGTTGAAGGGTTTAGCGGGATATACACAGATACGCAGTATTTT.

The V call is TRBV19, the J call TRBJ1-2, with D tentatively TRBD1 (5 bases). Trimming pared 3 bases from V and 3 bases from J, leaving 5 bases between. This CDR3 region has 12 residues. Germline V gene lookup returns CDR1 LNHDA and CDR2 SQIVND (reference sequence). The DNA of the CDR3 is TGTGCCAGTAGTATGACAGACTATGGCTACACCTTC. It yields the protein CASSMTDYGYTF.

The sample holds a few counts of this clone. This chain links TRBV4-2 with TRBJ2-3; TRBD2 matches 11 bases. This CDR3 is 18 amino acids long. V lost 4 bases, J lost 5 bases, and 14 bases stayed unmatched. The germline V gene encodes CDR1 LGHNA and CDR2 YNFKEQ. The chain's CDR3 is CASSPGTSGARLGDTQYF. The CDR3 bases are TGTGCCAGCAGCCCCGGGACTAGCGGAGCCCGACTTGGAGATACGCAGTATTTT.

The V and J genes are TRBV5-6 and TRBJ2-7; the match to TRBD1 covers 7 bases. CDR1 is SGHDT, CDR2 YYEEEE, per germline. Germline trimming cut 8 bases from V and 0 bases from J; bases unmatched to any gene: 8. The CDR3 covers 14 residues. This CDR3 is CASSTGVASYEQYF. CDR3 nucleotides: TGTGCCAGTAGTACAGGGGTCGCCTCCTACGAGCAGTACTTC.

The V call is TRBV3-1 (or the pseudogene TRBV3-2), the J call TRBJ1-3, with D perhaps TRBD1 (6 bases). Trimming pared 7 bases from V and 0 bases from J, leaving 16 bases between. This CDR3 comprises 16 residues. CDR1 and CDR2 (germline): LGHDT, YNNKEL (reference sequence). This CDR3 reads CASTRGGLFSGNTIYF. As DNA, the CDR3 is TGTGCCAGCACCCGCGGGGGCTTATTCTCTGGAAACACCATATATTTT.